This TCR beta chain was obtained from a study of blood T cell repertoires in COVID-19. Study-wide context: Whether acute or convalescent, the COVID-19 samples came from the United States, Italy and Spain. From T cells, B-cell-depleted T cells, or PBMCs came the material, which was cDNA or gDNA.

In the study's own analysis: Estimation of nucleated cell counts relied on the amplification of reference gene primers. Produced via immunoSEQ multiplex PCR; TCRdb's table is partial and in-frame only. V and J calls and clone size are as listed in that table; D and trimming were resolved from the DNA. The sample includes around 300,000 clones, approximately 83% of them seen just once. J gave up 4 bases and V 4 bases, and 2 bases lay outside the gene matches. Germline CDR1 is MGHRA and CDR2 is YSYEKL. The CDR3 is made up of 13 amino acids. The sequence derives from a woman in her 70s with acute or convalescent COVID-19. The chain combines TRBV4-1 with TRBJ2-5, with 8 bases that match TRBD2. Sequenced material: peripheral blood. CDR3 bases: TGCGCCAGCAGCCTAGCGGGGAGAGAGACCCAGTACTTC. Translated: CASSLAGRETQYF.